The 2 T cell receptor beta chains in this list originate from one sample, sequenced in a study of blood T cell repertoires in COVID-19. Clones were sequenced by immunoSEQ multiplex PCR, and TCRdb holds only the in-frame ones, with some missing. The sample has some 190,000 clones, about 86% seen once. The sequencing sample was made of peripheral blood. Every receptor here comes from a man aged 18-30 years with active or convalescent COVID-19.

J is TRBJ1-1 and V is TRBV6-5; 7 bases are a match to TRBD1. Germline-derived CDR1 and CDR2 are MNHEY and SVGAGI. Trimming cost V 6 bases and J 0 bases; bases outside gene matches: 7. CDR3 length: 15 amino acids. The CDR3 region is CASSTKQGMNTEAFF. The CDR3 DNA is TGTGCCAGCAGCACCAAACAGGGGATGAACACTGAAGCTTTCTTT.

The chain carries TRBV12-3 or TRBV12-4 and TRBJ1-1; D not certain. The CDR3 consists of 13 residues. Trimming shortened V by 3 bases and J by 5 bases, and 10 bases separated the two germline ends. The CDR3 DNA sequence: TGTGCCAGCAGTTTCGGGGAGGTTACTGAAGCTTTCTTT. It specifies CASSFGEVTEAFF.